The TCR beta chain described here comes from a study of T cell changes during pregnancy in multiple sclerosis. Repertoires were generated with immunoSEQ multiplex PCR, while TCRdb's copy carries only in-frame clones and drops some. The sample shows under 55,000 clones, 90% to 95% of them seen only once. CDR3 length: 14 amino acids. Trimming pared 4 bases from V and 4 bases from J, leaving 13 bases between. CDR1 and CDR2 from the germline V gene are LNHDA and SQIVND (reference sequence). The source of this sequence is a female donor with multiple sclerosis, enrolled in a pregnancy study. The sequences come from CD4+ T cells from peripheral blood mononuclear cells, collected before pregnancy. The gene calls are TRBV19 and TRBJ1-1, with unresolved D. The CDR3 protein is CASSTALSSTEAFF. The CDR3 bases are TGTGCCAGTAGTACCGCGTTGTCGAGCACTGAAGCTTTCTTT.